One and the same sample provided the 28 T cell receptor beta chains below, sequenced in a study of blood T cell repertoires in COVID-19. Assay used: immunoSEQ multiplex PCR; TCRdb lists only in-frame clones, some missing. This table has 200,000 to 250,000 clones, about 86% appearing once. Sequencing was carried out using peripheral blood. The receptor source for this set is a man of 80 years or more with acute or convalescent COVID-19.

The V call is TRBV5-6, the J call TRBJ1-1; possibly TRBD1 for D (5 bases). V dropped 4 bases and J dropped 5 bases, with 12 bases sitting between them. The CDR3 is 13 residues long. Germline CDR1 reads SGHDT; CDR2 reads YYEEEE. CDR3 amino acids: CASSGQGMTEAFF. CDR3 nucleotide sequence: TGTGCCAGCAGCGGACAAGGGATGACTGAAGCTTTCTTT.

The rearrangement links TRBV5-1 to TRBJ2-7; TRBD1 aligns across 7 bases. Losses at the gene ends were 7 bases for V and 1 base for J; bases not matched to a gene: 8. Per germline, CDR1 SGHRS and CDR2 YFSETQ. The CDR3 covers 14 residues. The CDR3 sequence: CASGDRLNSYEQYF. In DNA, the CDR3 is TGCGCCAGCGGGGACAGACTCAATTCCTACGAGCAGTACTTC.

This sequence joins TRBV7-2 and TRBJ1-1; D uncertain. The V and J ends lost 1 base and 9 bases respectively, with 6 bases between them. The CDR3 contains 11 residues. Germline CDR1 reads SGHTA; CDR2 reads FQGNSA. The CDR3 protein is CASSLVEKAFF. The CDR3 nucleotides are TGTGCCAGCAGCTTAGTGGAGAAAGCTTTCTTT.

V gene TRBV7-2 combines with J gene TRBJ2-1; 8 nucleotides line up with TRBD2. The junction had 10 bases not matched to a gene; V was cut back by 5 bases and J by 7 bases. The CDR3 has 15 residues. The germline V gene encodes CDR1 SGHTA and CDR2 FQGNSA. As DNA, the CDR3 is TGTGCCAGCAGCCCATGGTCGGGGGGGGGAAATGAGCAGTTCTTC. Its translation is CASSPWSGGGNEQFF.

The rearrangement joins TRBV9 to TRBJ2-3; D is unresolved. The CDR3 consists of 12 residues. Germline CDR1 and CDR2: SGDLS and YYNGEE. The germline V and J ends were trimmed by 4 bases and 1 base, with 4 bases remaining between them. This CDR3 is CASSSGTDTQYF. CDR3 bases: TGTGCCAGCAGCTCCGGCACAGATACGCAGTATTTT.

This clone showed up just a few times. The J gene is TRBJ1-2, the V gene TRBV5-5; D not certain. V was clipped by 1 base and J by 3 bases, with 13 bases between them. The CDR3 is 15 residues long. Germline assignment: CDR1 SGHKS and CDR2 YYEKEE (reference sequence). This CDR3 is CASSLSPTVDYGYTF. CDR3 nucleotide sequence: TGTGCCAGCAGCTTGTCGCCAACAGTAGACTATGGCTACACCTTC.

V and J are TRBV7-9 and TRBJ2-1; tentative D call: TRBD1 (6 bases). Trimming stripped 6 bases from V and 7 bases from J, with 10 bases between. Germline V gene data show CDR1 as SEHNR and CDR2 as FQNEAQ (reference sequence). The CDR3 sequence is 12 residues long. The CDR3 loop reads CASSSDRNEQFF. The CDR3 DNA is TGTGCCAGCAGTTCGGACAGAAATGAGCAGTTCTTC.

The rearrangement joins TRBV5-1 to TRBJ2-2, with no clear D. The CDR3 is made up of 15 amino acids. Germline V CDR1 and CDR2: SGHRS, YFSETQ. The germline V and J ends were trimmed by 1 base and 1 base, with 8 bases remaining between them. CDR3 loop: CASSLSTGNTGELFF. In nucleotides, the CDR3 is TGCGCCAGCAGCTTGAGTACCGGGAACACCGGGGAGCTGTTTTTT. The variable domain in full, with the rest retrieved from reference TRBV5-1 and TRBJ2-2, is KAGVTQTPRYLIKTRGQQVTLSCSPISGHRSVSWYQQTPGQGLQFLFEYFSETQRNKGNFPGRFSGRQFSNSRSEMNVSTLELGDSALYLCASSLSTGNTGELFFGEGSRLTVL.

The sample holds one count of this clone. The rearrangement uses TRBV9 and TRBJ2-7, with D unclear. Trimming took off 1 base at V and 7 bases at J, with 12 bases between the two ends. Germline V gene sequence: CDR1 SGDLS, CDR2 YYNGEE. The CDR3 loop spans 13 amino acids. DNA for the CDR3: TGTGCCAGCAGCGTAATCGTAACAGAAGAGCAGTACTTC. This gives the protein CASSVIVTEEQYF.

This rearrangement joins TRBV18 to TRBJ1-5, with no clear D. Germline values: CDR1 KGHSH, CDR2 LQKENI. This CDR3 has 14 residues. Trimming removed 2 bases from V and 1 base from J, with 6 bases in between. CDR3 amino acids: CASSPGGSNQPQHF. CDR3 DNA sequence: TGTGCCAGCTCACCAGGAGGGAGCAATCAGCCCCAGCATTTT.

The chain has TRBV7-2 and TRBJ2-6; D unresolved. This CDR3 is built from 16 residues. The V and J ends lost 5 bases and 1 base respectively, with 12 bases between them. Per the germline V gene, CDR1 is SGHTA and CDR2 is FQGNSA. CDR3 bases: TGTGCCAGCAGCCCAGACGACACTTCTGGGGCCAACGTCCTGACTTTC. Protein sequence: CASSPDDTSGANVLTF. The variable domain in full, completed from reference TRBV7-2 and TRBJ2-6, reads GAGVSQSPSNKVTEKGKDVELRCDPISGHTALYWYRQSLGQGLEFLIYFQGNSAPDKSGLPSDRFSAERTGGSVSTLTIQRTQQEDSAVYLCASSPDDTSGANVLTFGAGSRLTVL.

V usage is TRBV12-3 or TRBV12-4 and J usage is TRBJ1-2, with a possible D match to TRBD1 (6 bases). The CDR3 runs to 12 residues. Trimming removed 3 bases from V and 8 bases from J, with 10 bases in between. CDR3: CASSFRGSGYTF. The CDR3 bases are TGTGCCAGCAGTTTCAGGGGAAGCGGCTACACCTTC.

The chain uses TRBV3-1 (or the pseudogene TRBV3-2) and TRBJ2-2; TRBD1 matches 11 bases. V shed 4 bases and J 8 bases; nucleotides not matched to a gene: 9. This CDR3 has 16 residues. Germline assignment: CDR1 LGHDT and CDR2 YNNKEL (reference sequence). The CDR3 coding sequence is TGTGCCAGCAGCCCCAACGGACAGGGGGCTCTTGGGGAGCTGTTTTTT. It codes for CASSPNGQGALGELFF.

This clone was seen just once. The rearrangement joins TRBV3-1 (or the pseudogene TRBV3-2) to TRBJ2-1; no clear D gene. Per the germline V gene, CDR1 is LGHDT and CDR2 is YNNKEL (reference sequence). This CDR3 comprises 15 residues. Trimming cost V 0 bases and J 3 bases, with 9 bases left between them. CDR3 in DNA: TGTGCCAGCAGCCAAGAACTAACTTTCTACAATGAGCAGTTCTTC. Its protein is CASSQELTFYNEQFF.

The gene calls are TRBV6-1 and TRBJ2-7; 9 bases are a match to TRBD1. The ends lost 4 bases at V and 2 bases at J; junction bases unmatched: 15. CDR1 is MNHNS and CDR2 is SASEGT in the germline V gene. The CDR3 consists of 18 residues. CDR3 coding DNA: TGTGCCAGCAGTGGAGGTGATACAGGGACAGGGAGTCCCTACGAGCAGTACTTC. As protein: CASSGGDTGTGSPYEQYF.

This clone came up a few times. The chain employs TRBV7-2 and TRBJ1-6, with a tentative D call TRBD1 (6 bases). Germline V gene data show CDR1 as SGHTA and CDR2 as FQGNSA. The CDR3 spans 17 residues. V lost 5 bases and J 0 bases, leaving 14 bases between the germline ends. The CDR3, as DNA: TGTGCCAGCAGCCCAACGTTAGGGGGCTCCTATAATTCACCCCTCCACTTT. Amino acid sequence: CASSPTLGGSYNSPLHF.

The chain recombines TRBV2 with TRBJ2-1; 8 nucleotides match TRBD2. Germline V lookup: CDR1 SNHLY, CDR2 FYNNEI. V shed 6 bases and J 7 bases; nucleotides not matched to a gene: 8. The CDR3 contains 14 residues. CDR3 amino acids: CASSGGGPSNEQFF. The CDR3 DNA follows: TGTGCCAGCAGCGGCGGGGGGCCCAGTAATGAGCAGTTCTTC.

A few counts support this clone. The chain links TRBV5-1 to TRBJ1-6; TRBD1 agrees at 10 bases. The CDR3 consists of 15 residues. CDR1 and CDR2 (germline): SGHRS, YFSETQ. After removal of 4 bases from V and 7 bases from J, the junction contained 5 bases not matched to a gene. CDR3 coding DNA: TGCGCCAGCAGCCCAACGACAGGGGGCAATTCACCCCTCCACTTT. Its protein product is CASSPTTGGNSPLHF.

V is TRBV3-1 (or the pseudogene TRBV3-2) and J is TRBJ1-1, with a tentative D call TRBD1 (5 bases). This CDR3 comprises 14 residues. CDR1 and CDR2 from the germline V gene are LGHDT and YNNKEL (reference sequence). The V gene lost 5 bases and the J gene lost 0 bases, with 10 bases spanning the gap. The CDR3 DNA reads TGTGCCAGCAGCTATGGACAAATGAACACTGAAGCTTTCTTT. It specifies CASSYGQMNTEAFF.

This clone was picked up one time. V and J are TRBV27 and TRBJ2-3; D remains unclear. Germline assignment: CDR1 MNHEY and CDR2 SMNVEV (reference sequence). V lost 4 bases to trimming and J lost 0 bases, with 20 bases between them. The CDR3 runs 18 residues. CDR3 DNA sequence: TGTGCCAGCAGTTCATCCTATTCACAGTCATCTAGCACAGATACGCAGTATTTT. The encoded protein is CASSSSYSQSSSTDTQYF.

The J gene is TRBJ2-7, the V gene TRBV19, with TRBD2 as a possible D gene (5 bases). V was trimmed by 3 bases and J by 7 bases, leaving 19 bases between them. This CDR3 spans 15 amino acids. The germline V gene encodes CDR1 LNHDA and CDR2 SQIVND (reference sequence). In DNA, the CDR3 is TGTGCCAGTAGTATCTTGGGAGACCTCTCGGGGGAGCAGTACTTC. It encodes CASSILGDLSGEQYF.

This clone occurred once. The chain joins TRBV7-9 to TRBJ1-6; D possibly corresponds to TRBD1 (6 bases). There are 15 residues in the CDR3. The V gene's germline CDR1 is SEHNR and CDR2 FQNEAQ (reference sequence). V was pared by 4 bases and J by 10 bases, with 17 bases between. CDR3 DNA sequence: TGTGCCAGCAGCTCCCAGCAGGGGAATAGGTCACCCCTCCACTTT. Translation: CASSSQQGNRSPLHF.

This chain connects TRBV19 to TRBJ2-3; perhaps TRBD2 as D (6 bases). Germline V gives CDR1 LNHDA, CDR2 SQIVND (reference sequence). There are 13 residues in the CDR3. Trimming removed 3 bases from V and 12 bases from J, with 16 bases in between. The CDR3 spells CASSIRTTQFQYF. CDR3 DNA: TGTGCCAGTAGTATTAGGACTACCCAGTTTCAGTATTTT.

This chain connects TRBV7-2 to TRBJ2-3; D is ambiguous. Germline CDR1 reads SGHTA; CDR2 reads FQGNSA. The ends were cut back, 0 bases at V and 10 bases at J, with 8 bases in the middle. There are 12 residues in the CDR3. Written as DNA, the CDR3 is TGTGCCAGCAGCTTAGCGCAGGCCCCGCAGTATTTT. Translating it yields CASSLAQAPQYF.

The rearrangement uses TRBV7-2 and TRBJ1-4; 9 positions agree with TRBD1. V dropped 1 base and J dropped 5; count of bases not matched to a gene: 2. The CDR3 loop spans 15 amino acids. Per the germline V gene, CDR1 is SGHTA and CDR2 is FQGNSA. Here the CDR3 reads CASSLGTGENEKLFF. The CDR3 bases are TGTGCCAGCAGCTTAGGGACAGGGGAAAATGAAAAACTGTTTTTT.

The rearrangement uses TRBV12-3 or TRBV12-4 and TRBJ1-5; TRBD1 is a possible D gene (6 bases). CDR3 length: 13 residues. Trimming pared 1 base from V and 10 bases from J, leaving 11 bases between. CDR3 amino acids: CASSLGDRTPQHF. The DNA of the CDR3 is TGTGCCAGCAGTTTAGGTGACAGGACCCCCCAGCATTTT.

The chain combines TRBV3-1 (or the pseudogene TRBV3-2) with TRBJ2-3; maybe TRBD2 (6 bases). V was cut by 3 bases and J by 3 bases, with 28 bases left in between. CDR3 length: 20 amino acids. CDR1 is LGHDT and CDR2 is YNNKEL in the germline V gene (reference sequence). CDR3 amino acids: CASSQVVGRGASADTDTQYF. In DNA form, the CDR3 reads TGTGCCAGCAGCCAGGTAGTAGGGCGGGGAGCTAGCGCCGATACAGATACGCAGTATTTT.

V and J are TRBV18 and TRBJ2-7, with D perhaps matching TRBD1 (5 bases). There are 13 residues in the CDR3. Germline-derived CDR1 and CDR2 are KGHSH and LQKENI. The V end lost 5 bases, the J end lost 6 bases, and 14 bases lay between the germline ends. The CDR3 coding sequence is TGTGCCAGCTCAGCGAAAGGGGCCTTCGAGCAGTACTTC. Translated: CASSAKGAFEQYF.